One and the same sample provided the 27 T cell receptor beta chains below, sequenced in a study of blood T cells in healthy people across ages. Through a sample-barcoded 5' primer and a J-beta primer mix, a second PCR was run for roughly 6 to 12 cycles. MiXCR was run by TCRdb on the 5' RACE reads, yielding one entry per CDR3 protein. The data contain approximately 1.5 million distinct CDR3 sequences, 40% to 45% of them singletons. The sequencing input was blood. These receptors were taken from a woman between 18 and 30 years old in good health.

The sample holds a few counts of this clonotype. V is TRBV24-1 and J is TRBJ2-7, with D unresolved. From germline, CDR1 is KGHDR and CDR2 SFDVKD. The V end lost 0 bases, the J end lost 3 bases, and 2 bases lay between the germline ends. The CDR3 has 12 amino acids. This CDR3 is CATSDLHYEQYF. In DNA, the CDR3 is TGTGCCACCAGTGATTTGCACTACGAGCAGTACTTC.

The chain combines TRBV29-1 with TRBJ1-3; D is undetermined. Germline CDR1 reads SQVTM; CDR2 reads ANQGSEA. There are 11 residues in the CDR3. V was clipped by 4 bases and J by 4 bases, with 5 bases between them. The CDR3 protein is CSVGSGNTIYF. The CDR3 nucleotides are TGCAGCGTTGGGTCCGGAAACACCATATATTTT.

Here the CDR3 reads CASSFEQGARQPQHF. In DNA form, the CDR3 reads TGTGCCAGCAGTTTTGAACAGGGGGCTAGACAGCCCCAGCATTTT. This chain links TRBV12-3 or TRBV12-4 with TRBJ1-5; 9 bases are shared with TRBD1. The CDR3 totals 15 residues. J was trimmed by 7 bases and V by 3 bases; bases with no gene match: 7.

The rearrangement joins TRBV7-2 to TRBJ2-7; TRBD1 might be the D (5 bases). With 2 bases removed from V and 2 bases from J, the gap between germline ends came to 13 bases. The CDR3 runs to 15 residues. Germline V gene data show CDR1 as SGHTA and CDR2 as FQGNSA. The CDR3 loop is CASSLSSTGPYEQYF. DNA for the CDR3: TGTGCCAGCAGCTTATCGTCCACAGGCCCCTACGAGCAGTACTTC.

This clonotype showed up just a few times. The rearrangement joins TRBV6-5 to TRBJ1-4; D perhaps matches TRBD1 (6 bases). V lost 8 bases and J lost 6, with 22 bases in between. The CDR3 has 16 residues. Looked up from germline, CDR1 is MNHEY and CDR2 is SVGAGI. The CDR3 loop reads CASQGLQVQPHEKLFF. The CDR3 bases are TGTGCCAGCCAGGGGCTTCAGGTTCAGCCCCATGAAAAACTGTTTTTT.

This chain uses TRBV11-2 with TRBJ2-7; no reliable D call. The CDR3 covers 13 residues. Deletions cut 5 bases from V and 7 bases from J, with 15 bases between. Germline V gives CDR1 SGHAT, CDR2 FQNNGV. CDR3 coding DNA: TGTGCCAGCAGCGGAGATGGATTTGGGGAGCAGTACTTC. This gives the protein CASSGDGFGEQYF.

This clonotype turned up a few times. The gene calls are TRBV6-2 or TRBV6-3 and TRBJ2-7, with a possible D match to TRBD2 (7 bases). The length of the CDR3 is 17 residues. The V and J ends lost 4 bases and 6 bases respectively, with 25 bases between them. Germline values: CDR1 MNHEY, CDR2 SVGEGT. The CDR3 sequence is CASSWLLSGTRRFEQYF. As DNA, the CDR3 is TGTGCCAGCAGTTGGCTACTCAGCGGGACACGACGCTTCGAGCAGTACTTC.

In regard to this clonotype: A much larger clonotype is one base distant, so this may be a read error. The rearrangement joins TRBV20-1 to TRBJ2-7; D perhaps matches TRBD2 (6 bases). CDR3 length: 14 residues. Germline V gene data show CDR1 as DFQATT and CDR2 as SNEGSKA (reference sequence). CDR3 amino acids: CSTRDPGSSYEQYF. Written as DNA, the CDR3 is TGCAGTACTAGAGATCCCGGGAGCTCCTACGAGCAGTACTTC.

The chain employs TRBV9 and TRBJ1-1; unclear D gene. The CDR3 spans 14 residues. The germline V and J ends were trimmed by 4 bases and 3 bases, with 13 bases remaining between them. The germline CDR1 and CDR2 sequences are SGDLS and YYNGEE. The CDR3 DNA reads TGTGCCAGCAGCCCCCTTGCCGACCACACTGAAGCTTTCTTT. Its protein product is CASSPLADHTEAFF.

This clonotype was observed a handful of times. The genes are TRBV4-1 and TRBJ2-3; D unclear. Germline assignment: CDR1 MGHRA and CDR2 YSYEKL. V was pared by 1 base and J by 4 bases, with 9 bases between. The CDR3 covers 14 residues. The CDR3 region is CASSQGVSPDTQYF. CDR3 in DNA: TGCGCCAGCAGCCAAGGGGTCAGCCCAGATACGCAGTATTTT.

The chain links TRBV5-1 to TRBJ2-1; the match to TRBD2 covers 7 bases. The CDR3 loop spans 15 amino acids. The V gene's germline CDR1 is SGHRS and CDR2 YFSETQ. V shed 1 base and J 5 bases; nucleotides not matched to a gene: 6. CDR3 sequence reads: CASSLTSESNNEQFF. The CDR3 region has the DNA TGCGCCAGCAGCTTGACTAGCGAGAGCAACAATGAGCAGTTCTTC.

The V gene is TRBV4-3, the J gene TRBJ1-1; D not certain. The V and J ends lost 1 base and 11 bases respectively, with 17 bases between them. CDR1 is LGHNA and CDR2 is YSLEER in the germline V gene. The CDR3 contains 14 residues. Here the CDR3 DNA reads TGCGCCAGCAGCCAAGTTCCGCGAGGGCCGGGGGCTTTCTTT. Amino acid sequence: CASSQVPRGPGAFF.

This clonotype was seen only a few times. V usage is TRBV7-2 and J usage is TRBJ2-3; TRBD2 matches 8 bases. After removal of 0 bases from V and 10 bases from J, the junction contained 6 bases not matched to a gene. The CDR3 spans 14 residues. Germline assignment: CDR1 SGHTA and CDR2 FQGNSA. CDR3 protein: CASSLAGQRGSQYF. The DNA of the CDR3 is TGTGCCAGCAGCTTAGCGGGCCAGCGGGGGTCGCAGTATTTT.

This clonotype was counted only a few times. The chain recombines TRBV4-1 with TRBJ1-2, with D tentatively TRBD1 (6 bases). CDR3 length: 15 amino acids. Trimming left V 0 bases short and J 4 bases short, with 12 bases between. The germline V gene has CDR1 MGHRA and CDR2 YSYEKL. The DNA for the CDR3 is TGCGCCAGCAGCCAAGAGACCACAGGGCCCTATGGCTACACCTTC. Its translation: CASSQETTGPYGYTF.

The chain combines TRBV12-2 with TRBJ1-5. TRBV12-2 is classified as a pseudogene. The CDR3 runs 12 residues. In nucleotides, the CDR3 is TGTGCAAGTCGCTTAATATGTCAGCCCCAGCATTTT. Amino acids: CASRLICQPQHF.

This clonotype was picked up a small number of times. This chain joins TRBV7-2 and TRBJ1-2; D is possibly TRBD1 (6 bases). V lost 5 bases to trimming and J lost 7 bases, with 20 bases between them. Per the germline V gene, CDR1 is SGHTA and CDR2 is FQGNSA. CDR3 length equals 15 residues. CDR3 DNA: TGTGCCAGCAGCACTCACAGGGATCCCCTCCTTGGCTACACCTTC. As protein: CASSTHRDPLLGYTF.

The V and J genes are TRBV7-2 and TRBJ2-2, with 7 positions matching TRBD2. CDR1 and CDR2 (germline): SGHTA, FQGNSA. This CDR3 has 16 residues. V lost 1 base, J lost 6 bases, and 8 bases stayed unmatched. The CDR3 reads CASSLGWSSGSGELFF. The CDR3 DNA reads as TGTGCCAGCAGCTTAGGATGGTCTAGCGGATCCGGGGAGCTGTTTTTT.

The rearrangement links TRBV6-6 to TRBJ2-3; 9 bases line up with TRBD2. With V trimmed by 5 bases and J by 3 bases, 6 bases remained unmatched. Germline CDR1 is MNHNY and CDR2 is SVGAGI (reference sequence). This CDR3 is 15 amino acids long. CDR3 residues: CASSPIAGVTDTQYF. DNA of the CDR3: TGTGCCAGCAGTCCTATAGCGGGAGTGACAGATACGCAGTATTTT.

Written as DNA, the CDR3 is TGTGCCAGCACCTCCCGAGGGCATGAGCAGTACTTC. Amino acids: CASTSRGHEQYF. The chain carries TRBV27 and TRBJ2-7; perhaps TRBD2 as D (5 bases). Germline assignment: CDR1 MNHEY and CDR2 SMNVEV (reference sequence). The CDR3 consists of 12 residues. The ends were cut back, 7 bases at V and 7 bases at J, with 14 bases in the middle.

This clonotype was found a few times. One end of the junction does not line up with germline, which may come from a read error. This chain connects TRBV6-5 to TRBJ2-1; 12 nucleotides match TRBD2. The CDR3 consists of 18 residues. CDR1 is MNHEY and CDR2 is SVGAGI in the germline V gene. As DNA, the CDR3 is TGTGCCAGCAGTTACCCGGGACTAGCGGGCGAGGGGTACAACGAGCAGTTCTTC. Translation gives CASSYPGLAGEGYNEQFF.

The chain couples TRBV4-2 to TRBJ2-1; D gene unclear. CDR1 and CDR2 (germline): LGHNA, YNFKEQ. The CDR3 runs 14 residues. V dropped 0 bases and J dropped 6 bases, with 9 bases sitting between them. CDR3: CASSQEMISNEQFF. CDR3 bases: TGTGCCAGCAGCCAAGAAATGATATCCAATGAGCAGTTCTTC.

This clonotype was observed a handful of times. The chain links TRBV29-1 to TRBJ1-6; 9 nucleotides line up with TRBD1. Germline V gives CDR1 SQVTM, CDR2 ANQGSEA. The CDR3 loop spans 13 amino acids. This chain's CDR3 is CSYRGTGNSPLHF. Here the CDR3 DNA reads TGCAGTTATCGGGGGACAGGGAATTCACCCCTCCACTTT.

The chain combines TRBV6-5 with TRBJ2-2, with D perhaps being TRBD1 or TRBD2 (5 bases each). The V and J ends lost 5 bases and 0 bases respectively, with 10 bases between them. CDR3 size: 15 residues. Looked up from germline, CDR1 is MNHEY and CDR2 is SVGAGI. CDR3 in amino acids: CASSRDGANTGELFF. As DNA, the CDR3 is TGTGCCAGCAGTAGGGACGGCGCGAACACCGGGGAGCTGTTTTTT.

The chain recombines TRBV24-1 with TRBJ2-7; 8 bases map to TRBD1. CDR1 is KGHDR and CDR2 is SFDVKD in the germline V gene. Losses at the gene ends were 1 base for V and 6 bases for J; bases not matched to a gene: 7. CDR3 length equals 15 residues. CDR3 sequence: CATSDLRQGLGEQYF. DNA of the CDR3: TGTGCCACCAGTGATTTACGACAGGGGCTCGGCGAGCAGTACTTC.

The chain combines TRBV12-3 or TRBV12-4 with TRBJ1-1, with D possibly being TRBD1 (5 bases). V was clipped by 5 bases and J by 3 bases, with 13 bases between them. This CDR3 is built from 14 residues. The CDR3 coding sequence is TGTGCCAGCAGTCTTACCATGGGGGACACTGAAGCTTTCTTT. Protein: CASSLTMGDTEAFF.

J is TRBJ2-5 and V is TRBV7-8; possible D gene TRBD2, 7 bases. Trimming removed 5 bases from V and 9 bases from J, with 19 bases in between. The CDR3 spans 14 residues. Germline V CDR1 and CDR2: SGHVS, FQNEAQ. The chain's CDR3 is CASSLTGGREAQYF. In nucleotides, the CDR3 is TGTGCCAGCAGCCTAACGGGGGGCCGGGAGGCCCAGTACTTC. The whole variable domain, remainder taken from reference TRBV7-8 and TRBJ2-5, is GAGVSQSPRYKVAKRGQDVALRCDPISGHVSLFWYQQALGQGPEFLTYFQNEAQLDKSGLPSDRFFAERPEGSVSTLKIQRTQQEDSAVYLCASSLTGGREAQYFGPGTRLLVL.

The J gene is TRBJ1-3, the V gene TRBV20-1; 7 bases agree with TRBD1. J lost 0 bases, V lost 4 bases, and 3 bases had no gene match. Germline V gene data show CDR1 as DFQATT and CDR2 as SNEGSKA (reference sequence). This CDR3 contains 14 residues. This chain's CDR3 is CSAIPGGSGNTIYF. CDR3 sequence (DNA): TGCAGTGCTATTCCAGGGGGCTCTGGAAACACCATATATTTT.